Below are 32 T cell receptor beta chains sequenced from a single sample in a study of cytomegalovirus exposure and HLA in healthy donors. In the PCR, 60 Vbeta and 13 Jbeta primers were used. The data were produced by immunoSEQ multiplex PCR, yet TCRdb's version contains in-frame clones alone and is incomplete. The table has roughly 190,000 clones, more than 9.5% seen once. Sequencing was done on a sample of PBMCs. The receptors come from a man aged 45 to 65 in good health and CMV-seropositive.

This clone was observed a few times. The chain recombines TRBV28 with TRBJ1-6; maybe TRBD1 (5 bases). CDR1 is MDHEN, CDR2 SYDVKM, per germline. V was pared by 8 bases and J by 10 bases, with 15 bases between. The CDR3 contains 13 residues. CDR3 coding DNA: TGTGCCAGCCGCTCCGGGGGGGGATCACCCCTCCACTTT. Translation gives CASRSGGGSPLHF.

The chain joins TRBV6-6 to TRBJ2-7, with 9 bases that match TRBD1. Germline trimming cut 8 bases from V and 3 bases from J; bases unmatched to any gene: 11. Germline V lookup: CDR1 MNHNY, CDR2 SVGAGI (reference sequence). The CDR3 consists of 15 residues. The DNA for the CDR3 is TGTGCCAGCTATAAGGGACAGGGCGGGAACTACGAGCAGTACGTC. As protein: CASYKGQGGNYEQYV.

This chain joins TRBV6-6 and TRBJ1-1; 8 bases are a match to TRBD1. J gave up 3 bases and V 4 bases, and 1 base lay outside the gene matches. The germline V gene has CDR1 MNHNY and CDR2 SVGAGI (reference sequence). The CDR3 spans 13 residues. The DNA of the CDR3 is TGTGCCAGCAGTTTACAGGGGGACACTGAAGCTTTCTTT. It specifies CASSLQGDTEAFF.

This chain uses TRBV30 with TRBJ2-5; D is undetermined. Germline assignment: CDR1 GTSNPN and CDR2 SVGIG (reference sequence). The V and J ends lost 2 bases and 3 bases respectively, with 4 bases between them. CDR3 length: 11 amino acids. The CDR3 loop is CAWSTKETQYF. The CDR3 nucleotides read TGTGCCTGGAGTACAAAAGAGACCCAGTACTTC. The whole variable domain, remainder taken from reference TRBV30 and TRBJ2-5, is SQTIHQWPATLVQPVGSPLSLECTVEGTSNPNLYWYRQAAGRGLQLLFYSVGIGQISSEVPQNLSASRPQDRQFILSSKKLLLSDSGFYLCAWSTKETQYFGPGTRLLVL.

This clone was seen more than once but under ten times. This chain joins TRBV7-2 and TRBJ2-5; 14 nucleotides match TRBD2. The CDR3 covers 18 residues. CDR1 is SGHTA, CDR2 FQGNSA, per germline. The ends lost 4 bases at V and 5 bases at J; junction bases unmatched: 12. The CDR3 DNA sequence: TGTGCCAGCAGCTCATTAAGCGGACTAGCGGGGGGTCGGGAGACCCAGTACTTC. It specifies CASSSLSGLAGGRETQYF.

This clone was seen a few times. The V call is TRBV13, the J call TRBJ2-7; tentative D call: TRBD1 (6 bases). The CDR3 length is 13 residues. V shed 2 bases and J shed 2 bases, with 7 bases lying between them. The germline V gene has CDR1 PRHDT and CDR2 FYEKMQ (reference sequence). The chain's CDR3 is CASSLQGTYEQYV. CDR3 nucleotides: TGTGCCAGCAGCTTACAGGGGACCTACGAGCAGTACGTC.

This clone occurred a few times. V usage is TRBV5-4 and J usage is TRBJ2-1, with a tentative D call TRBD2 (6 bases). CDR1 SGHNT and CDR2 YYREEE come from the germline V gene (reference sequence). V gave up 0 bases and J gave up 5 bases, with 9 bases separating them. The length of the CDR3 is 14 residues. Here the CDR3 DNA reads TGTGCCAGCAGCTTGGACAGGACTAACAATGAGCAGTTCTTC. This sequence encodes CASSLDRTNNEQFF.

The V call is TRBV25-1, the J call TRBJ1-3; D is possibly TRBD1 (5 bases). CDR1 MGHDK and CDR2 SYGVNS come from the germline V gene. V was cut by 1 base and J by 4 bases, with 11 bases left in between. This CDR3 comprises 15 residues. CDR3 nucleotides: TGTGCCAGCAGTGAATTGGAGGGGACGGGAAACACCATATATTTT. Protein product: CASSELEGTGNTIYF.

The sample holds a few counts of this clone. The chain combines TRBV5-1 with TRBJ2-7; TRBD1 agrees at 8 bases. Germline values: CDR1 SGHRS, CDR2 YFSETQ. The V gene end was trimmed by 0 bases and the J gene end by 1 base; junction bases not matched to a gene: 9. This CDR3 contains 17 residues. The CDR3 nucleotides are TGCGCCAGCAGCTTGGCCGGCCGGGACAGGCGTTCCTACGAGCAGTACTTC. Protein: CASSLAGRDRRSYEQYF.

This clone was counted between two and nine times. The chain combines TRBV27 with TRBJ2-1; weak D call: TRBD2 (6 bases). V dropped 5 bases and J dropped 0 bases, with 11 bases sitting between them. CDR3 length: 15 residues. CDR1 is MNHEY and CDR2 is SMNVEV in the germline V gene (reference sequence). The CDR3 reads CASSEMEGSYNEQFF. DNA of the CDR3: TGTGCCAGCAGTGAAATGGAGGGCTCCTACAATGAGCAGTTCTTC.

The chain uses TRBV5-4 and TRBJ1-1; perhaps TRBD1 as D (5 bases). CDR3 length equals 12 residues. Trimming cost V 7 bases and J 6 bases, with 13 bases left between them. Germline V gene data show CDR1 as SGHNT and CDR2 as YYREEE (reference sequence). The CDR3 DNA follows: TGTGCCAGCGCAGGGCCGGGCCCTGAAGCTTTCTTT. Its protein is CASAGPGPEAFF.

The chain carries TRBV6-6 and TRBJ2-5, with D tentatively TRBD2 (5 bases). Trimming removed 2 bases from V and 5 bases from J, with 15 bases in between. This CDR3 is built from 15 residues. CDR1 and CDR2 (germline): MNHNY, SVGAGI (reference sequence). CDR3 in DNA: TGTGCCAGCAGTTACCCCGGAGAGGGCGGGGAGACCCAGTACTTC. Translated: CASSYPGEGGETQYF.

The gene calls are TRBV5-6 and TRBJ1-3; D call uncertain. The germline gives CDR1 SGHDT, CDR2 YYEEEE. This CDR3 comprises 14 residues. V dropped 5 bases and J dropped 1 base, with 10 bases sitting between them. This CDR3 reads CASSPTESGNTIYF. In DNA form, the CDR3 reads TGTGCCAGCAGTCCGACTGAGTCTGGAAACACCATATATTTT.

This clone was found a few times. The chain has TRBV14 and TRBJ2-6; tentatively, D is TRBD2 (6 bases). Germline assignment: CDR1 SGHDN and CDR2 FVKESK. The length of the CDR3 is 15 residues. V gave up 6 bases and J gave up 4 bases, with 13 bases separating them. In DNA, the CDR3 is TGTGCCAGCAGTCCCTGGGGAGGCGGGGCCAACGTCCTGACTTTC. Translation: CASSPWGGGANVLTF.

This clone was seen more than once but under ten times. V is TRBV5-4 and J is TRBJ2-1, with 7 positions matching TRBD1. CDR3 length equals 16 residues. Germline-derived CDR1 and CDR2 are SGHNT and YYREEE (reference sequence). J gave up 2 bases and V 4 bases, and 9 bases lay outside the gene matches. The CDR3 sequence is CASSAPKGQTYNEQFF. CDR3 in DNA: TGTGCCAGCAGCGCTCCTAAGGGACAGACCTACAATGAGCAGTTCTTC.

This clone occurred a few times. The sample has other DNA sequences that encode this CDR3 too. The V and J genes are TRBV7-2 and TRBJ1-2, with a weak D call TRBD1 (6 bases). Trimming stripped 5 bases from V and 2 bases from J, with 9 bases between. Germline V gene lookup returns CDR1 SGHTA and CDR2 FQGNSA. The CDR3 is 13 amino acids. CDR3 sequence (DNA): TGTGCCAGCAGCCCCGACAGGAACTATGGCTACACCTTC. It translates to CASSPDRNYGYTF.

V usage is TRBV6-4 and J usage is TRBJ2-3; weak D call: TRBD1 (5 bases). Germline lookup yields CDR1 MRHNA and CDR2 SNTAGT. Trimming took off 6 bases at V and 4 bases at J, with 14 bases between the two ends. The CDR3 is 14 residues long. The CDR3 DNA sequence: TGTGCCAGCAGCGTTGACCAGGGCTCAGATACGCAGTATTTT. Protein product: CASSVDQGSDTQYF.

This clone was seen once. One end of the junction does not line up with germline, which may come from a read error. This chain uses TRBV7-7 with TRBJ2-2, with TRBD2 matching over 7 bases. The CDR3 contains 15 residues. CDR1 and CDR2 (germline): SSHAT, FNYEAQ (reference sequence). CDR3: CASSPSGVNTGELFF. CDR3 bases: TGTGCTAGCAGCCCAAGCGGGGTGAACACCGGGGAGCTGTTTTTT. Drawing the rest from reference TRBV7-7 and TRBJ2-2, the complete variable domain is GAGVSQSPRYKVTKRGQDVTLRCDPISSHATLYWYQQALGQGPEFLTYFNYEAQPDKSGLPSDRFSAERPEGSISTLTIQRTEQRDSAMYRCASSPSGVNTGELFFGEGSRLTVL.

This clone was counted between two and nine times. The chain employs TRBV7-6 and TRBJ2-3, with 7 bases lining up with TRBD1. Losses at the gene ends were 8 bases for V and 5 bases for J; bases not matched to a gene: 1. Germline-derived CDR1 and CDR2 are SGHVS and FNYEAQ. The CDR3 spans 11 residues. The CDR3 spells CASAGGDTQYF. The CDR3 DNA reads as TGTGCCAGCGCAGGGGGAGATACGCAGTATTTT. The full variable domain, rest sourced from reference TRBV7-6 and TRBJ2-3, is GAGVSQSPRYKVTKRGQDVALRCDPISGHVSLYWYRQALGQGPEFLTYFNYEAQQDKSGLPNDRFSAERPEGSISTLTIQRTEQRDSAMYRCASAGGDTQYFGPGTRLTVL.

This clone was counted between two and nine times. This chain uses TRBV6-6 with TRBJ2-5; 8 bases agree with TRBD2. The CDR3 extends over 15 amino acids. In germline, CDR1 is MNHNY, CDR2 SVGAGI (reference sequence). The V and J ends lost 5 bases and 5 bases, in that order; junction bases with no gene match: 10. The CDR3 sequence: CASSPAAGGVETQYF. DNA of the CDR3: TGTGCCAGCAGTCCAGCGGCGGGGGGTGTGGAGACCCAGTACTTC.

This clone came up a few times. The J gene is TRBJ1-2, the V gene TRBV6-1, with 7 positions matching TRBD1. This CDR3 contains 15 residues. Germline lookup yields CDR1 MNHNS and CDR2 SASEGT. V dropped 1 base and J dropped 6; count of bases not matched to a gene: 8. CDR3: CASSEGQGGRDGYTF. The CDR3, as DNA: TGTGCCAGCAGTGAAGGACAGGGAGGTAGAGATGGCTACACCTTC.

The rearrangement uses TRBV7-2 and TRBJ2-3; D perhaps matches TRBD2 (5 bases). This CDR3 is 15 amino acids long. The V and J ends lost 0 bases and 5 bases respectively, with 12 bases between them. Germline-derived CDR1 and CDR2 are SGHTA and FQGNSA. The CDR3, as DNA: TGTGCCAGCAGCTTAGCGTTTAGCGTCAAAGATACGCAGTATTTT. Translated: CASSLAFSVKDTQYF.

This clone has more than one count but fewer than ten. J is TRBJ1-1 and V is TRBV9; the match to TRBD1 covers 9 bases. CDR1 is SGDLS and CDR2 is YYNGEE in the germline V gene. CDR3 length equals 15 residues. V dropped 3 bases and J dropped 1; count of bases not matched to a gene: 4. CDR3 residues: CASSGGTGRNTEAFF. As DNA, the CDR3 is TGTGCCAGCAGCGGAGGGACAGGGAGGAACACTGAAGCTTTCTTT.

V is TRBV9 and J is TRBJ2-2, with 8 bases lining up with TRBD2. The trim removed 1 base at V and 7 bases at J, leaving 3 bases unmatched. Germline V gene lookup returns CDR1 SGDLS and CDR2 YYNGEE. The CDR3 is 14 residues long. CDR3 sequence (DNA): TGTGCCAGCAGCGTATCCGGGGGGGTCGGGGAGCTGTTTTTT. Protein sequence: CASSVSGGVGELFF.

The V and J genes are TRBV5-1 and TRBJ1-1, with D possibly being TRBD1 (6 bases). Trimming took 2 bases from V and 1 from J, leaving 6 bases between them. Germline loops: CDR1 SGHRS, CDR2 YFSETQ. The CDR3 loop spans 13 amino acids. The CDR3 loop is CASSLQGNTEAFF. The CDR3 DNA reads as TGCGCCAGCAGCTTACAGGGGAACACTGAAGCTTTCTTT.

This clone appeared a few times. The CDR3 coding sequence is TGTGCCAGCAGCAAAACCGGGACAGCATACGAGCAGTACGTC. It encodes CASSKTGTAYEQYV. The chain couples TRBV21-1 to TRBJ2-7; TRBD1 is taken as the D call from the table, unchecked against the DNA. TRBV21-1 is given as a pseudogene. CDR3 length: 14 residues.

The V call is TRBV6-1, the J call TRBJ1-6; D is perhaps TRBD1 (5 bases). This CDR3 is 13 amino acids long. Germline lookup yields CDR1 MNHNS and CDR2 SASEGT. Deletions cut 7 bases from V and 13 bases from J, with 17 bases between. CDR3 sequence: CASKGNGPFPLHF. As DNA, the CDR3 is TGTGCCAGCAAGGGGAACGGGCCATTCCCCCTCCACTTT.

This clone was recorded a few times. The chain has TRBV10-2 and TRBJ2-7; D remains ambiguous. This CDR3 contains 12 residues. CDR1 is WSHSY and CDR2 is SAAADI in the germline V gene. Trimming left V 3 bases short and J 3 bases short, with 6 bases between. The CDR3 spells CASSEPGYEQYF. DNA of the CDR3: TGCGCCAGCAGTGAACCAGGCTACGAGCAGTACTTC.

The sample holds a few counts of this clone. The V and J genes are TRBV7-9 and TRBJ2-1; D gene uncertain. V lost 3 bases, J lost 6 bases, and 6 bases lay in between. The CDR3 totals 12 residues. CDR1 is SEHNR and CDR2 is FQNEAQ in the germline V gene (reference sequence). The chain's CDR3 is CASSFASNEQFF. CDR3 coding DNA: TGTGCCAGCAGCTTCGCGAGCAATGAGCAGTTCTTC.

This clone was counted a few times. The V call is TRBV28, the J call TRBJ2-2, with 9 bases aligning to TRBD1. CDR3 length: 15 residues. Germline V gene sequence: CDR1 MDHEN, CDR2 SYDVKM. The ends lost 6 bases at V and 7 bases at J; junction bases unmatched: 9. CDR3 protein: CASSPTGTGSGELFF. For the CDR3, the DNA is TGTGCCAGCAGCCCCACCGGGACAGGGAGCGGGGAGCTGTTTTTT. Full variable domain (missing parts from reference TRBV28 and TRBJ2-2): DVKVTQSSRYLVKRTGEKVFLECVQDMDHENMFWYRQDPGLGLRLIYFSYDVKMKEKGDIPEGYSVSREKKERFSLILESASTNQTSMYLCASSPTGTGSGELFFGEGSRLTVL.

The chain links TRBV7-2 to TRBJ1-5; D remains unclear. The CDR3 consists of 12 residues. CDR1 SGHTA and CDR2 FQGNSA come from the germline V gene. V shed 5 bases and J shed 4 bases, with 6 bases lying between them. CDR3 region: CASSVENQPQHF. The CDR3 nucleotides are TGTGCCAGCAGCGTTGAGAATCAGCCCCAGCATTTT.

V is TRBV27 and J is TRBJ2-3; 14 bases are a match to TRBD2. J gave up 5 bases and V 9 bases, and 10 bases lay outside the gene matches. Germline V CDR1 and CDR2: MNHEY, SMNVEV (reference sequence). The length of the CDR3 is 16 residues. This chain's CDR3 is CARWTSGGPDQDTQYF. DNA of the CDR3: TGTGCCAGATGGACTAGCGGGGGGCCCGATCAAGATACGCAGTATTTT.